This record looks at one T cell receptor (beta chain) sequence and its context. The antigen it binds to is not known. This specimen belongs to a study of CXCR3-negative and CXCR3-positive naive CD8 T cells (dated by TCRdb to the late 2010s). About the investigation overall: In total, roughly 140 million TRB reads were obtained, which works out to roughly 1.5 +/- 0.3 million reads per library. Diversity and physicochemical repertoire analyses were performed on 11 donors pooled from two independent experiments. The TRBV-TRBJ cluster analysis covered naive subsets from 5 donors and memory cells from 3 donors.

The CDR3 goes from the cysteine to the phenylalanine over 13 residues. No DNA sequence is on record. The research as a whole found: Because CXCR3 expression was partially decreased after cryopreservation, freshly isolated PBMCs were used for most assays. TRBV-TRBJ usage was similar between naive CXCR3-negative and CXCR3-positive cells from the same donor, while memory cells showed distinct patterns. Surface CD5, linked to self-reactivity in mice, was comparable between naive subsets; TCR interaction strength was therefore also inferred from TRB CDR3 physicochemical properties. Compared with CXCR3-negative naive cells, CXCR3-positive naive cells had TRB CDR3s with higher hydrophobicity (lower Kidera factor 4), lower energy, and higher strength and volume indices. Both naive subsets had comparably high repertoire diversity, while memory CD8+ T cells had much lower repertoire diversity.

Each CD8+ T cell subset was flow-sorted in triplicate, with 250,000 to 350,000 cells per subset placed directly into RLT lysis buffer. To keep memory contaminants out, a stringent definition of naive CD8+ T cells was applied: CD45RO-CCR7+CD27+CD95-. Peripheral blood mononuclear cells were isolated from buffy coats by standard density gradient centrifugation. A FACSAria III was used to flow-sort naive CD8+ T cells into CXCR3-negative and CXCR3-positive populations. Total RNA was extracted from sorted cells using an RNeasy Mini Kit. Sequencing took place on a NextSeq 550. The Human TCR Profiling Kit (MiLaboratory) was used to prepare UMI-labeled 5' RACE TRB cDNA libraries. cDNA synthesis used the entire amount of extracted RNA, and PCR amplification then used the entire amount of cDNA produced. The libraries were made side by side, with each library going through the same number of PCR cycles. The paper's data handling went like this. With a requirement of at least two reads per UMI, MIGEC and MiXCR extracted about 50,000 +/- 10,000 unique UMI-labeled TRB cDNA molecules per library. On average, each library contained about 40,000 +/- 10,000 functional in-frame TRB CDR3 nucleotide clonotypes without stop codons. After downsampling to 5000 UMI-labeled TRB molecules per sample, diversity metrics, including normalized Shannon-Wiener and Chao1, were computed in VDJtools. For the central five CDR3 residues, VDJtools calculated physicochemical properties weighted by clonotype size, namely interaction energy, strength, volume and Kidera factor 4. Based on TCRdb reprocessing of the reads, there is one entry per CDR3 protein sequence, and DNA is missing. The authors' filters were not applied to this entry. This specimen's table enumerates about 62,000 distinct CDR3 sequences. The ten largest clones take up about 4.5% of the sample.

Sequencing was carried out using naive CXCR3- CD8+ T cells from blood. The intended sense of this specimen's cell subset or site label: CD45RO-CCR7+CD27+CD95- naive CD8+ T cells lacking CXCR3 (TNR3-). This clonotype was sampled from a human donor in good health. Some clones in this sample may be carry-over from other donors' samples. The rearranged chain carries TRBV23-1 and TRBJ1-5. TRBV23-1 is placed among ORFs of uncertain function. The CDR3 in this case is CASSQCIDQPQHF.